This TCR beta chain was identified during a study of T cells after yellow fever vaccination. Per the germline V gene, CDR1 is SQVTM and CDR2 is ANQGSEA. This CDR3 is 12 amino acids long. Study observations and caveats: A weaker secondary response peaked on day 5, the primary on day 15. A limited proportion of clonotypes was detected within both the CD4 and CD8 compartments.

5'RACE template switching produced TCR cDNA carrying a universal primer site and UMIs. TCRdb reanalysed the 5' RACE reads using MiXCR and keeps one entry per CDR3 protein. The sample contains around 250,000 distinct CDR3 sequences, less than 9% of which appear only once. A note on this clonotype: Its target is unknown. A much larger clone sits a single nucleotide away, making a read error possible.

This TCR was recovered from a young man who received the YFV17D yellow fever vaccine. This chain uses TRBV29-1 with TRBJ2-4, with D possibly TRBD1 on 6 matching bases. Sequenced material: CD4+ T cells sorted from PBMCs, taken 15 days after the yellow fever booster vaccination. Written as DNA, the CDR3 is TGCAGCTTTGATACAGGGAAAAACATTCAGTACTTC. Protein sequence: CSFDTGKNIQYF.